One and the same sample provided the 32 T cell receptor beta chains below, sequenced in a study of sequential checkpoint blockade in melanoma. Generated by immunoSEQ multiplex PCR, the TCRdb table keeps only in-frame clones and is missing some. The data hold about 38,000 clones, with nearly 90% observed a single time. Noted treatment: randomized to nivolumab then ipilimumab (arm A) or the reverse (arm B). Sample: CD8+ T cells sorted from blood (inferred from file names), taken from a patient given nivolumab and ipilimumab in sequence. These receptors were taken from a human donor with melanoma.

The genes are TRBV4-2 and TRBJ2-6; no reliable D call. This CDR3 contains 15 residues. CDR1 is LGHNA and CDR2 is YNFKEQ in the germline V gene. V was shortened by 5 bases and J by 12 bases, with 20 bases between the two germline ends. Written as DNA, the CDR3 is TGTGCCAGCAGCGGCGGATCCGATCCCGTTGCCGTCCTGACTTTC. Protein sequence: CASSGGSDPVAVLTF.

This clone has only one observation. This chain links TRBV2 with TRBJ1-2, with D perhaps matching TRBD1 (6 bases). V was clipped by 1 base and J by 4 bases, with 13 bases between them. The CDR3 contains 15 residues. Germline CDR1 is SNHLY and CDR2 is FYNNEI. The DNA of the CDR3 is TGTGCCAGCAGTGAAGGGGCAGGGGCATTCTATGGCTACACCTTC. Translation: CASSEGAGAFYGYTF.

The V call is TRBV7-6, the J call TRBJ1-1; D is ambiguous. The CDR3 runs to 13 residues. The germline V and J ends were trimmed by 1 base and 7 bases, with 10 bases remaining between them. Germline V gene sequence: CDR1 SGHVS, CDR2 FNYEAQ. The CDR3 region is CASSLGASIEAFF. In DNA, the CDR3 is TGTGCCAGCAGCTTAGGGGCATCGATTGAAGCTTTCTTT.

The J gene is TRBJ2-2, the V gene TRBV7-9, with D perhaps matching TRBD1 (6 bases). The CDR3 runs 16 residues. Trimming left V 5 bases short and J 3 bases short, with 16 bases between. Germline CDR1 reads SEHNR; CDR2 reads FQNEAQ (reference sequence). Here the CDR3 DNA reads TGTGCCAGCAGCCTAAAGACAGGCCTCGACACCGGGGAGCTGTTTTTT. Protein sequence: CASSLKTGLDTGELFF.

The J gene is TRBJ2-5, the V gene TRBV27, with 7 bases identical to TRBD1. This CDR3 has 13 residues. Germline CDR1 and CDR2: MNHEY and SMNVEV (reference sequence). V gave up 2 bases and J gave up 9 bases; unmatched junction bases: 6. CDR3 region: CASSLEGAGAQYF. The CDR3, as DNA: TGTGCCAGCAGTTTAGAGGGGGCAGGGGCCCAGTACTTC.

This chain connects TRBV11-2 to TRBJ1-2; unclear D gene. With 1 base removed from V and 4 bases from J, the gap between germline ends came to 10 bases. Germline loops: CDR1 SGHAT, CDR2 FQNNGV. CDR3 size: 14 residues. The DNA of the CDR3 is TGTGCCAGCAGCTTAGGAGGGAAAGGCTATGGCTACACCTTC. It specifies CASSLGGKGYGYTF.

Worth noting for this clone: Other DNA sequences of this sample code for an identical CDR3. The chain uses TRBV27 and TRBJ1-2; D perhaps matches TRBD1 (5 bases). Germline CDR1 MNHEY, CDR2 SMNVEV (reference sequence). Trimming took off 2 bases at V and 2 bases at J, with 6 bases between the two ends. The CDR3 has 13 amino acids. CDR3: CASSLQGNYGYTF. CDR3 nucleotides: TGTGCCAGCAGTTTACAGGGCAACTATGGCTACACCTTC.

The chain joins TRBV7-6 to TRBJ2-2; perhaps TRBD2 as D (5 bases). Trimming took off 6 bases at V and 4 bases at J, with 15 bases between the two ends. This CDR3 is 15 amino acids long. Germline V gives CDR1 SGHVS, CDR2 FNYEAQ. Written as DNA, the CDR3 is TGTGCCAGCAGGCCCCGAGGGAGTGGCACCGGGGAGCTGTTTTTT. This translates into CASRPRGSGTGELFF.

J is TRBJ2-2 and V is TRBV2, with TRBD2 matching 9 bases. V was pared by 0 bases and J by 3 bases, with 5 bases of the junction left unmatched. CDR1 is SNHLY and CDR2 is FYNNEI in the germline V gene. The CDR3 runs 17 residues. CDR3 sequence (DNA): TGTGCCAGCAGTGAAGCGCTTCGCGGGAGGGACACCGGGGAGCTGTTTTTT. Its translation is CASSEALRGRDTGELFF.

V and J are TRBV19 and TRBJ2-1; D gene ambiguous. Germline V gene sequence: CDR1 LNHDA, CDR2 SQIVND (reference sequence). Deletions cut 1 base from V and 10 bases from J, with 17 bases between. The CDR3 loop spans 15 amino acids. In DNA form, the CDR3 reads TGTGCCAGTAGTATAGGCTACGGTGACATCAGAGAGCAGTTCTTC. It yields the protein CASSIGYGDIREQFF.

The chain has TRBV28 and TRBJ2-7; 12 bases map to TRBD1. Trimming cost V 5 bases and J 7 bases; bases outside gene matches: 12. Looked up from germline, CDR1 is MDHEN and CDR2 is SYDVKM. This CDR3 region has 16 residues. This CDR3 is CASSPRPGQGAREQYF. The CDR3 coding sequence is TGTGCCAGCAGTCCTAGGCCGGGACAGGGGGCCCGGGAGCAGTACTTC.

In nucleotides, the CDR3 is TGTGCCAGCAGCGTTACCAGGACTAGCGGGAGGGCCACAGATACGCAGTATTTT. Its protein product is CASSVTRTSGRATDTQYF. The chain recombines TRBV7-8 with TRBJ2-3; 15 nucleotides match TRBD2. From germline, CDR1 is SGHVS and CDR2 FQNEAQ. Trimming removed 5 bases from V and 2 bases from J; junction bases left unmatched: 8. The CDR3 covers 18 residues. The full variable domain, its missing parts supplied by reference TRBV7-8 and TRBJ2-3, is GAGVSQSPRYKVAKRGQDVALRCDPISGHVSLFWYQQALGQGPEFLTYFQNEAQLDKSGLPSDRFFAERPEGSVSTLKIQRTQQEDSAVYLCASSVTRTSGRATDTQYFGPGTRLTVL.

V and J are TRBV7-9 and TRBJ1-2, with D possibly matching TRBD1 (6 bases). The CDR3 sequence is 14 residues long. From germline, CDR1 is SEHNR and CDR2 FQNEAQ (reference sequence). Trimming shortened V by 5 bases and J by 3 bases, and 13 bases separated the two germline ends. CDR3 sequence (DNA): TGTGCCAGCAGCCCCTCGGGGGGGCACTATGGCTACACCTTC. Its translation is CASSPSGGHYGYTF.

The V call is TRBV7-9, the J call TRBJ1-6; D gene unclear. The V end lost 1 base, the J end lost 2 bases, and 6 bases lay between the germline ends. Germline values: CDR1 SEHNR, CDR2 FQNEAQ (reference sequence). The CDR3 has 15 residues. The CDR3 is CASSLGRAYNSPLHF. As DNA, the CDR3 is TGTGCCAGCAGCTTAGGCCGGGCCTATAATTCACCCCTCCACTTT.

The genes are TRBV27 and TRBJ1-1; tentatively, D is TRBD1 (6 bases). From germline, CDR1 is MNHEY and CDR2 SMNVEV (reference sequence). The CDR3 covers 11 residues. Trimming stripped 9 bases from V and 6 bases from J, with 11 bases between. CDR3 coding DNA: TGTGCCAGTGTTGGGGGCGCTGAAGCTTTCTTT. It is translated as CASVGGAEAFF.

This sequence joins TRBV30 and TRBJ1-2; a weak D match, TRBD1 (6 bases). Germline lookup yields CDR1 GTSNPN and CDR2 SVGIG (reference sequence). V was trimmed by 7 bases and J by 3 bases, leaving 18 bases between them. This CDR3 is 14 amino acids long. CDR3 sequence: CAYDRDTMYYGYTF. The DNA of the CDR3 is TGTGCCTACGACCGGGACACCATGTACTATGGCTACACCTTC.

The chain recombines TRBV13 with TRBJ2-1; unclear D gene. The germline CDR1 and CDR2 sequences are PRHDT and FYEKMQ (reference sequence). The CDR3 length is 14 residues. V was clipped by 5 bases and J by 0 bases, with 8 bases between them. In nucleotides, the CDR3 is TGTGCCAGCAGCCCAACTGGCTCCTACAATGAGCAGTTCTTC. It yields the protein CASSPTGSYNEQFF.

J is TRBJ1-1 and V is TRBV4-3, with TRBD1 identical over 7 bases. Germline V gives CDR1 LGHNA, CDR2 YSLEER. The CDR3 covers 14 residues. J was trimmed by 0 bases and V by 3 bases; bases with no gene match: 1. Here the CDR3 DNA reads TGCGCCAGCAGCCACGGGACAGTGAACACTGAAGCTTTCTTT. Protein: CASSHGTVNTEAFF.

The rearrangement joins TRBV9 to TRBJ2-5; tentatively, D is TRBD1 (5 bases). V was pared by 4 bases and J by 5 bases, with 12 bases between. The CDR3 totals 13 residues. Germline CDR1 reads SGDLS; CDR2 reads YYNGEE. CDR3 loop: CASSPSGAETQYF. CDR3 DNA sequence: TGTGCCAGCAGCCCGTCTGGGGCCGAGACCCAGTACTTC.

The chain has TRBV9 and TRBJ1-1, with TRBD1 as a possible D gene (5 bases). Between the trimmed V and J ends, which lost 6 bases and 10 bases, there was a span of 13 bases. Per the germline V gene, CDR1 is SGDLS and CDR2 is YYNGEE. This CDR3 is 11 amino acids long. The CDR3 sequence is CASKGQEGAFF. Here the CDR3 DNA reads TGTGCCAGCAAGGGGCAGGAGGGAGCTTTCTTT.

The V and J genes are TRBV21-1 and TRBJ1-5. TRBV21-1 corresponds to a pseudogene. This CDR3 has 17 residues. The CDR3 region is CASSKKTSWGGNQPQHF. The CDR3 coding sequence is TGTGCCAGCAGCAAAAAGACCTCGTGGGGGGGAAATCAGCCCCAGCATTTT.

V usage is TRBV7-9 and J usage is TRBJ1-2, with D possibly matching TRBD1 (6 bases). V was cut by 0 bases and J by 8 bases, with 16 bases left in between. This CDR3 region has 15 residues. Germline assignment: CDR1 SEHNR and CDR2 FQNEAQ (reference sequence). CDR3 DNA: TGTGCCAGCAGCTTAGCGGCCGCAGGGGAGGGCGGCTACACCTTC. This codes for CASSLAAAGEGGYTF.

Written as DNA, the CDR3 is TGTGCCAGCTCGCCCCCTGGCGGGCAGCCACGTGATACGCAGTATTTT. Its translation is CASSPPGGQPRDTQYF. The V and J genes are TRBV18 and TRBJ2-3; maybe TRBD2 (5 bases). Trimming stripped 6 bases from V and 6 bases from J, with 22 bases between. CDR1 is KGHSH and CDR2 is LQKENI in the germline V gene. The CDR3 covers 16 residues.

This chain connects TRBV5-8 to TRBJ2-5; tentative D call: TRBD2 (5 bases). Trimming stripped 2 bases from V and 2 bases from J, with 16 bases between. Germline CDR1 and CDR2: SGHTS and YDEGEE. This CDR3 spans 16 amino acids. The CDR3 nucleotides are TGTGCCAGCAGCTTAGCGGCAGGCCTGGGTCAAGAGACCCAGTACTTC. It encodes CASSLAAGLGQETQYF.

The chain couples TRBV27 to TRBJ2-7, with 8 bases identical to TRBD1. Germline-derived CDR1 and CDR2 are MNHEY and SMNVEV (reference sequence). CDR3 size: 14 residues. Trimming cost V 4 bases and J 6 bases; bases outside gene matches: 8. The CDR3 spells CASSSPTGDREQYF. CDR3 bases: TGTGCCAGCAGTTCCCCGACAGGGGACCGCGAGCAGTACTTC.

The chain carries TRBV6-1 and TRBJ2-7; maybe TRBD1 (6 bases). There are 16 residues in the CDR3. Trimming stripped 4 bases from V and 4 bases from J, with 20 bases between. Germline V CDR1 and CDR2: MNHNS, SASEGT. The CDR3 nucleotides are TGTGCCAGCAGTGCACTAGGGACAACCCGAATATACGAGCAGTACTTC. Encoded protein: CASSALGTTRIYEQYF.

The rearrangement uses TRBV6-4 and TRBJ2-2, with 8 bases matching TRBD2. V dropped 5 bases and J dropped 6; count of bases not matched to a gene: 14. CDR1 and CDR2 (germline): MRHNA, SNTAGT. CDR3 size: 17 residues. The CDR3: CASSPSLSGVGPGELFF. For the CDR3, the DNA is TGTGCCAGCAGTCCCTCCCTTAGCGGGGTCGGGCCCGGGGAGCTGTTTTTT.

The V and J genes are TRBV19 and TRBJ2-2; 7 bases match TRBD1. The germline V gene encodes CDR1 LNHDA and CDR2 SQIVND (reference sequence). CDR3 length equals 15 residues. V gave up 6 bases and J gave up 2 bases; unmatched junction bases: 6. This CDR3 reads CASRAGTANTGELFF. The CDR3 coding sequence is TGTGCCAGTAGAGCTGGGACAGCAAACACCGGGGAGCTGTTTTTT.

V is TRBV7-2 and J is TRBJ2-1; D unresolved. V was cut by 1 base and J by 7 bases, with 8 bases left in between. From germline, CDR1 is SGHTA and CDR2 FQGNSA. The CDR3 loop spans 13 amino acids. The CDR3: CASSLGGSNEQFF. The CDR3 DNA reads as TGTGCCAGCAGCTTAGGAGGCTCAAATGAGCAGTTCTTC.

The rearrangement uses TRBV10-3 and TRBJ2-1; D uncertain. The germline gives CDR1 ENHRY, CDR2 SYGVKD. This CDR3 is 13 amino acids long. V lost 3 bases and J 7 bases, leaving 10 bases between the germline ends. CDR3 DNA sequence: TGTGCCATCAGTGAAAACAGAGCAAATGAGCAGTTCTTC. It codes for CAISENRANEQFF.

The rearrangement links TRBV11-1 to TRBJ2-1; TRBD2 aligns across 9 bases. The germline gives CDR1 SGHAT, CDR2 FQDESV (reference sequence). With V trimmed by 5 bases and J by 6 bases, 8 bases remained unmatched. The CDR3 extends over 15 amino acids. The CDR3 nucleotides are TGTGCCAGCAGCCACTCCTCGACTAGCGGCAATGAGCAGTTCTTC. It is translated as CASSHSSTSGNEQFF.

The CDR3 DNA is TGTGCCAGCAGCCCTCTAGCGGCCTGGGGAGGGGCCAACGTCCTGACTTTC. Encoded protein: CASSPLAAWGGANVLTF. V gene TRBV27 combines with J gene TRBJ2-6, with 7 nucleotides matching TRBD2. V shed 6 bases and J 4 bases; nucleotides not matched to a gene: 12. CDR3 length equals 17 residues. Germline V gene sequence: CDR1 MNHEY, CDR2 SMNVEV (reference sequence). Variable domain in full (rest from reference TRBV27 and TRBJ2-6): EAQVTQNPRYLITVTGKKLTVTCSQNMNHEYMSWYRQDPGLGLRQIYYSMNVEVTDKGDVPEGYKVSRKEKRNFPLILESPSPNQTSLYFCASSPLAAWGGANVLTFGAGSRLTVL.